Listed below are T cell receptor beta chains from one sample, sequenced in a study of cytomegalovirus exposure and HLA in healthy donors. Method: immunoSEQ multiplex PCR; TCRdb's copy keeps in-frame clones and lacks some. Its listing shows fewer than 250,000 clones. What was sequenced was PBMCs. These receptors all come from a woman in her twenties or thirties in good health and CMV-seropositive. CDR3s include the opening cysteine and the closing phenylalanine or tryptophan. The order of the fields is J gene, V gene, CDR3 protein.

J gene: TRBJ1-1
V gene: TRBV11-2
CDR3 protein: CASSLGVAANTEAFF

J gene: TRBJ1-5
V gene: TRBV18
CDR3 protein: CARLTGDQPQHF

J gene: TRBJ2-5
V gene: TRBV5-4
CDR3 protein: CASSTLVAGQETQYF

J gene: TRBJ2-5
V gene: TRBV5-6
CDR3 protein: CASTNSDRRKTQYF

J gene: TRBJ1-5
V gene: TRBV19
CDR3 protein: CASSPGGDTQHF

J gene: TRBJ2-2
V gene: TRBV6-5
CDR3 protein: CASTKGTGGLGELFF

J gene: TRBJ2-1
V gene: TRBV19
CDR3 protein: CATSGTDFLYNEQFF

J gene: TRBJ1-2
V gene: TRBV7-9
CDR3 protein: CASSSDGRGSYGYTF

J gene: TRBJ2-5
V gene: TRBV25-1
CDR3 protein: CASSDYSGARQETQYF

J gene: TRBJ2-7
V gene: TRBV14
CDR3 protein: CASSPTGRVPPDLYEQYF

J gene: TRBJ1-5
V gene: TRBV9
CDR3 protein: CASSVDGDQPQHF

J gene: TRBJ1-5
V gene: TRBV11-2
CDR3 protein: CASSSDSFNQPQHF

J gene: TRBJ2-7
V gene: TRBV5-1
CDR3 protein: CASKKLERDHYEQYF

J gene: TRBJ2-7
V gene: TRBV28
CDR3 protein: CASSRTSGSYEQYF

J gene: TRBJ1-1
V gene: TRBV7-9
CDR3 protein: CASTLLQQREAFF

J gene: TRBJ1-5
V gene: TRBV2
CDR3 protein: CASSWGNRVSHSNQPQHF

J gene: TRBJ2-7
V gene: TRBV29-1
CDR3 protein: CSVGPGDEQYF

J gene: TRBJ1-4
V gene: TRBV6-1
CDR3 protein: CASSRSTGPAEKLFF

J gene: TRBJ1-6
V gene: TRBV5-6
CDR3 protein: CASSLGVRWANSPLHF

J gene: TRBJ2-7
V gene: TRBV4-1
CDR3 protein: CASSQEGQAGYEQYF

J gene: TRBJ2-3
V gene: TRBV5-1
CDR3 protein: CASRQQGGARGTDTQYF

J gene: TRBJ2-2
V gene: TRBV5-1
CDR3 protein: CASSAANTGELFF

J gene: TRBJ1-4
V gene: TRBV4-1
CDR3 protein: CASSRPGQGSEKLFF

J gene: TRBJ2-7
V gene: TRBV5-1
CDR3 protein: CASSSVSPPREQYF

J gene: TRBJ2-7
V gene: TRBV7-2
CDR3 protein: CASSPRGGYEQYF